Below, 10 T cell receptor beta chains from the same sample are listed, as sequenced in a study of cytomegalovirus exposure and HLA in healthy donors. The PCR made use of 60 Vbeta and 13 Jbeta primers. The assay was immunoSEQ multiplex PCR, and TCRdb's table has in-frame clones only and misses some. The sample shows approximately 200,000 clones, around 80% of them seen only once. The sample consisted of PBMCs. Receptors were obtained from a girl under 10 years old in good health and CMV-seronegative.

The V and J genes are TRBV6-1 and TRBJ2-3; possibly TRBD2 for D (5 bases). V dropped 3 bases and J dropped 5 bases, with 12 bases sitting between them. The CDR3 extends over 14 amino acids. CDR1 and CDR2 from the germline V gene are MNHNS and SASEGT. The CDR3 protein is CASSETPRGDTQYF. The CDR3 DNA reads as TGTGCCAGCAGTGAGACCCCCCGGGGAGATACGCAGTATTTT.

The rearrangement links TRBV19 to TRBJ1-1; the D is unclear. The CDR3 runs 9 residues. CDR1 is LNHDA, CDR2 SQIVND, per germline (reference sequence). The CDR3 region has the DNA TGTCAGGTAGGCACTGAAGCTTTCTTT. Translated: CQVGTEAFF.

J is TRBJ2-3 and V is TRBV7-7; 13 bases match TRBD2. This CDR3 region has 20 residues. V lost 5 bases and J lost 4; bases outside the gene matches: 18. The germline CDR1 and CDR2 sequences are SSHAT and FNYEAQ (reference sequence). CDR3 DNA sequence: TGTGCCAGCAGCCCCCACGCCAGGCCGGGACTAGCGGGACGGTCAGATACGCAGTATTTT. Its protein product is CASSPHARPGLAGRSDTQYF.

The rearrangement links TRBV29-1 to TRBJ2-5; D is unclear. The V end lost 7 bases, the J end lost 7 bases, and 13 bases lay between the germline ends. Germline V lookup: CDR1 SQVTM, CDR2 ANQGSEA. The CDR3 covers 11 residues. For the CDR3, the DNA is TGCAGCGCCTGGAGCCGGTCGACCCAGTACTTC. It specifies CSAWSRSTQYF.

The V gene is TRBV29-1, the J gene TRBJ2-1, with D possibly being TRBD2 (7 bases). CDR3 size: 14 residues. Trimming took 7 bases from V and 10 from J, leaving 23 bases between them. Germline-derived CDR1 and CDR2 are SQVTM and ANQGSEA. CDR3 sequence: CSAGGGSRRGEQFF. DNA of the CDR3: TGCAGCGCCGGAGGGGGGAGCCGGCGGGGGGAGCAGTTCTTC.

The V call is TRBV19, the J call TRBJ2-5; 11 positions match TRBD1. The CDR3 contains 13 residues. The J segment lost 11 bases and the V segment lost 7 bases, leaving 9 bases of the junction unmatched. CDR1 LNHDA and CDR2 SQIVND come from the germline V gene (reference sequence). The DNA of the CDR3 is TGTGCCAGTAAAGGACAGGGGGCGCGAGAGCAGTACTTC. Protein sequence: CASKGQGAREQYF.

The rearrangement uses TRBV2 and TRBJ2-1; the D is unclear. V lost 5 bases and J lost 7, with 12 bases in between. This CDR3 spans 13 amino acids. Germline V gene data show CDR1 as SNHLY and CDR2 as FYNNEI. DNA for the CDR3: TGTGCCAGCAGTTCTTTAGCCGGGAATGAGCAGTTCTTC. The encoded protein is CASSSLAGNEQFF.

CDR3 amino acids: CASGRLALYEQYF. CDR3 nucleotides: TGTGCCAGCGGCCGACTAGCTCTCTACGAGCAGTACTTC. The chain has TRBV6-5 and TRBJ2-7, with 7 bases identical to TRBD2. CDR1 is MNHEY and CDR2 is SVGAGI in the germline V gene. V lost 8 bases, J lost 3 bases, and 7 bases stayed unmatched. The CDR3 has 13 residues.

The sample holds one count of this clone. This chain links TRBV11-1 with TRBJ2-5; 10 nucleotides agree with TRBD2. This CDR3 spans 13 amino acids. Germline V CDR1 and CDR2: SGHAT, FQDESV (reference sequence). Germline trimming cut 8 bases from V and 1 base from J; bases unmatched to any gene: 1. Here the CDR3 reads CASERGGQETQYF. The CDR3 nucleotides read TGTGCCAGCGAGCGGGGGGGCCAAGAGACCCAGTACTTC.

This clone was counted a single time. The chain recombines TRBV14 with TRBJ1-3; a possible D gene is TRBD1 (5 bases). CDR1 SGHDN and CDR2 FVKESK come from the germline V gene. This CDR3 region has 11 residues. The V and J ends lost 6 bases and 10 bases respectively, with 10 bases between them. The CDR3 bases are TGTGCCAGCAGGGCAGGGCTTACCATATATTTT. This sequence encodes CASRAGLTIYF.